Reported below is one T cell receptor beta chain. Its antigen is not identified. The data originate from a study of cytomegalovirus exposure and HLA in healthy donors. General study results and limits: Later on, a genetic analysis was performed. It linked a missense variant in DCLRE1C with V- and J-gene trimming of TCR beta.

Looked up from germline, CDR1 is GTSNPN and CDR2 is SVGIG (reference sequence). V shed 2 bases and J 6 bases; nucleotides not matched to a gene: 9. This CDR3 region has 14 residues. Primers included in the PCR were 60 Vbeta and 13 Jbeta primers. Some clones are missing from TCRdb's copy, which holds only in-frame ones; the method was immunoSEQ multiplex PCR. The table includes approximately 150,000 clones, 76% detected once. The sequence came from a male donor in good health and CMV-seronegative. Sequenced sample: PBMCs. The chain has TRBV30 and TRBJ2-7; 8 bases fit TRBD1. CDR3 residues: CAWSTGQGMAEQYF. Written as DNA, the CDR3 is TGTGCCTGGAGTACCGGACAGGGCATGGCCGAGCAGTACTTC.